One and the same sample provided the 6 T cell receptor beta chains below, sequenced in a study of T-cell reconstitution after alpha-beta-depleted transplantation in children. Library preparation (for TCRbeta) was performed with unique molecular identifiers. TCRdb processed the PCR reads anew with MiXCR; each CDR3 protein has one entry. This table has about 610,000 distinct CDR3 sequences, 10% to 13% appearing once. This sample comprised PBMCs from the stem cell graft donor, obtained from the stem cell graft. Source of these receptors: a human donor who donated a stem cell graft to a child with acute myeloid leukemia.

This clonotype was seen a few times. V and J are TRBV12-3 or TRBV12-4 and TRBJ1-5; D is perhaps TRBD1 (6 bases). The V end lost 7 bases, the J end lost 5 bases, and 12 bases lay between the germline ends. The CDR3 spans 13 residues. The CDR3 sequence is CASNSQGYQPQHF. CDR3 in DNA: TGTGCCAGCAACTCGCAGGGGTATCAGCCCCAGCATTTT.

The genes are TRBV7-2 and TRBJ2-5; TRBD2 matches 12 bases. The CDR3 contains 18 residues. With 0 bases clipped from V and 3 bases from J, the junction kept 8 bases outside the gene matches. Looked up from germline, CDR1 is SGHTA and CDR2 is FQGNSA. Here the CDR3 reads CASSLALLAGGPEETQYF. Written as DNA, the CDR3 is TGTGCCAGCAGCTTAGCGCTCCTAGCGGGAGGGCCCGAAGAGACCCAGTACTTC.

The chain recombines TRBV20-1 with TRBJ2-7; D is undetermined. The V end lost 4 bases, the J end lost 5 bases, and 21 bases lay between the germline ends. This CDR3 has 15 amino acids. Per germline, CDR1 DFQATT and CDR2 SNEGSKA (reference sequence). The CDR3 loop reads CSATTLRKSRNEQYF. The CDR3 DNA follows: TGCAGTGCTACCACCCTGCGGAAATCTCGCAACGAGCAGTACTTC.

The chain couples TRBV28 to TRBJ2-5; D uncertain. Germline loops: CDR1 MDHEN, CDR2 SYDVKM. The CDR3 sequence is 15 residues long. V was pared by 5 bases and J by 2 bases, with 15 bases between. DNA of the CDR3: TGTGCCAGCAGTCCTTTGGACGGCTATCAAGAGACCCAGTACTTC. Protein product: CASSPLDGYQETQYF.

Many counts were recorded for this clonotype. V gene TRBV2 combines with J gene TRBJ2-2; D could derive from TRBD1 or TRBD2 (5 bases each). This CDR3 region has 15 residues. CDR1 is SNHLY and CDR2 is FYNNEI in the germline V gene. The ends were cut back, 5 bases at V and 4 bases at J, with 14 bases in the middle. The CDR3 nucleotides read TGTGCCAGCAGTCCCCAGGGAGAGGGCACCGGGGAGCTGTTTTTT. This translates into CASSPQGEGTGELFF.

DNA of the CDR3: TGTGCCAGCAGCTCCTATCGGGACCCATCCTACGAGCAGTACTTC. Residues: CASSSYRDPSYEQYF. The rearrangement joins TRBV7-9 to TRBJ2-7, with D perhaps assigned TRBD1 or TRBD2 (5 bases each). The V gene's germline CDR1 is SEHNR and CDR2 FQNEAQ (reference sequence). Trimming stripped 4 bases from V and 1 base from J, with 14 bases between. This CDR3 contains 15 residues.